These T cell receptor beta chains were read from a single sample in a study of human T cells and chemical hapten exposure. TCRdb used MiXCR to reprocess the RACE reads, holding one entry per CDR3 protein. The sample consists of tens of thousands of distinct CDR3 sequences, more than 10% of them appearing once. This material consisted of whole blood, taken in connection with sensitization to the hapten diphenylcyclopropenone (DPC). The receptors stem from a woman between 40 and 55 years old with alopecia areata. Some clones in this sample may be carry-over from other donors' samples. CDR3s include the opening cysteine and the closing phenylalanine or tryptophan. D genes are given only for firm matches.

v_call: TRBV20-1; d_call: NA; j_call: TRBJ2-5; cdr3_aa: CSARDRYRGQETQYF
v_call: TRBV20-1; d_call: NA; j_call: TRBJ1-5; cdr3_aa: CSATQGDQPQHF
v_call: TRBV6-2/TRBV6-3; d_call: NA; j_call: TRBJ2-1; cdr3_aa: CASSFYSYNEQFF
v_call: TRBV5-4; d_call: NA; j_call: TRBJ1-4; cdr3_aa: CASSLAPAVANEKLIF
v_call: TRBV14; d_call: NA; j_call: TRBJ2-2; cdr3_aa: CASSQGDRFTGELFF
v_call: TRBV12-2; d_call: NA; j_call: TRBJ1-1; cdr3_aa: CASRRPGTDYSPMNTEAFF
v_call: TRBV7-2; d_call: NA; j_call: TRBJ1-5; cdr3_aa: CASSSRKGQPQHF
v_call: TRBV7-9; d_call: NA; j_call: TRBJ1-2; cdr3_aa: CASSLGLSNYGYTF
v_call: TRBV23-1; d_call: TRBD1; j_call: TRBJ2-1; cdr3_aa: CASSPTGDRDNEQFF
v_call: TRBV7-9; d_call: NA; j_call: TRBJ2-7; cdr3_aa: CASSLSTGLSSYEQYF
v_call: TRBV7-2; d_call: TRBD2; j_call: TRBJ2-7; cdr3_aa: CASSPWSGLAGALSYEQYF
v_call: TRBV28; d_call: NA; j_call: TRBJ1-1; cdr3_aa: CASSSTGNTEAFF
v_call: TRBV7-6; d_call: NA; j_call: TRBJ2-2; cdr3_aa: CASSLENAPNTGELFF
v_call: TRBV11-2; d_call: NA; j_call: TRBJ2-7; cdr3_aa: CASSLSETYEQYF
v_call: TRBV18; d_call: NA; j_call: TRBJ2-7; cdr3_aa: CASSPQGIYEQYF
v_call: TRBV10-3; d_call: TRBD1; j_call: TRBJ1-2; cdr3_aa: CATQGSGTDYGYTF
v_call: TRBV4-3; d_call: NA; j_call: TRBJ2-7; cdr3_aa: CASSQDSSDYEQYF
v_call: TRBV29-1; d_call: TRBD1; j_call: TRBJ1-1; cdr3_aa: CSVGDRVFTEAFF
v_call: TRBV13; d_call: NA; j_call: TRBJ1-1; cdr3_aa: CASSLGLSPRGGAEAFF
v_call: TRBV11-1; d_call: TRBD2; j_call: TRBJ2-1; cdr3_aa: CASSLAGTSDGEQFF
v_call: TRBV5-6; d_call: TRBD2; j_call: TRBJ2-3; cdr3_aa: CASSLLAGVVTDTQYF
v_call: TRBV14; d_call: NA; j_call: TRBJ2-7; cdr3_aa: CASSQLQTGSYEQYF
v_call: TRBV7-9; d_call: NA; j_call: TRBJ2-7; cdr3_aa: CASSFPDRYYEQYF
v_call: TRBV20-1; d_call: NA; j_call: TRBJ2-5; cdr3_aa: CSARVPDSTETQYF
v_call: TRBV7-3; d_call: TRBD1; j_call: TRBJ2-3; cdr3_aa: CASSWGQGLDTQYF
v_call: TRBV28; d_call: NA; j_call: TRBJ2-1; cdr3_aa: CASSRLFVRDEQFF
v_call: TRBV3-1; d_call: NA; j_call: TRBJ2-2; cdr3_aa: CASSPRRRTNTGELFF
v_call: TRBV3-1; d_call: NA; j_call: TRBJ1-5; cdr3_aa: CAAGAMGNQPQHF
v_call: TRBV6-5; d_call: NA; j_call: TRBJ2-2; cdr3_aa: CASSLKGEGAGELFF
v_call: TRBV7-9; d_call: NA; j_call: TRBJ2-7; cdr3_aa: CASDRTGYYEQYF
v_call: TRBV27; d_call: NA; j_call: TRBJ2-7; cdr3_aa: CASSSLRGPTYEQYF
v_call: TRBV10-3; d_call: NA; j_call: TRBJ2-5; cdr3_aa: CATGPGPQETQYF
v_call: TRBV28; d_call: TRBD2; j_call: TRBJ2-5; cdr3_aa: CASSSGGVETQYF
v_call: TRBV20-1; d_call: TRBD1; j_call: TRBJ2-7; cdr3_aa: CSASDRAAYEQYF
v_call: TRBV19; d_call: TRBD2; j_call: TRBJ2-3; cdr3_aa: CASSIKGLALEEKTQYF
v_call: TRBV18; d_call: NA; j_call: TRBJ2-5; cdr3_aa: CASSAQETQYF
v_call: TRBV20-1; d_call: NA; j_call: TRBJ2-4; cdr3_aa: CSAEVGVQNIQYF
v_call: TRBV11-3; d_call: TRBD2; j_call: TRBJ2-7; cdr3_aa: CASSWGGTDEQYF
v_call: TRBV4-1; d_call: TRBD1; j_call: TRBJ1-6; cdr3_aa: CASSQRDRGESPLHF
v_call: TRBV29-1; d_call: NA; j_call: TRBJ2-3; cdr3_aa: CSVATGFSDTQYF